What follows are 23 T cell receptor beta chains derived from one specimen sequenced in a study of breast tumors, draining lymph nodes, adjacent tissues. TCRdb independently ran MiXCR on the multiplex PCR reads; one entry per CDR3 protein. The data hold approximately 130,000 distinct CDR3 sequences, with approximately 20% observed a single time. Samples came from axillary lymph nodes draining the breast cancer. The sequencing sample was made of axillary lymph node tissue. The receptor set was obtained from a female donor with breast cancer. Some clones in this sample may be carry-over from other donors' samples.

This clonotype appeared many times. The chain employs TRBV7-2 and TRBJ2-7; 9 bases map to TRBD2. Germline V gives CDR1 SGHTA, CDR2 FQGNSA. Trimming cost V 1 base and J 4 bases; bases outside gene matches: 5. The CDR3 has 15 amino acids. CDR3 in DNA: TGTGCCAGCAGCTTAGTGCCTAGCGGGACGTACGAGCAGTACTTC. Protein sequence: CASSLVPSGTYEQYF. The entire variable domain, with the rest obtained from reference TRBV7-2 and TRBJ2-7, is as follows: GAGVSQSPSNKVTEKGKDVELRCDPISGHTALYWYRQSLGQGLEFLIYFQGNSAPDKSGLPSDRFSAERTGGSVSTLTIQRTQQEDSAVYLCASSLVPSGTYEQYFGPGTRLTVT.

This clonotype was seen many times. The CDR3 DNA sequence: TGCGCCAGCAGCGAGGGGTGGGGATATGAAAAACTGTTTTTT. Protein: CASSEGWGYEKLFF. The chain employs TRBV5-1 and TRBJ1-4, with a tentative D call TRBD1 (5 bases). Deletions cut 4 bases from V and 6 bases from J, with 13 bases between. CDR3 size: 14 residues. Germline CDR1 reads SGHRS; CDR2 reads YFSETQ.

CDR3 region: CASSTRTSLSYNEQFF. DNA of the CDR3: TGTGCCAGCAGTACCCGGACTAGCCTATCCTACAATGAGCAGTTCTTC. V usage is TRBV6-2 or TRBV6-3 and J usage is TRBJ2-1; 8 bases are a match to TRBD2. The CDR3 is 16 amino acids. CDR1 and CDR2 (germline): MNHEY, SVGEGT. V lost 5 bases and J lost 1; bases outside the gene matches: 7.

This clonotype was detected many times. This sequence joins TRBV15 and TRBJ1-2, with a weak D call TRBD1 (5 bases). Trimming took off 1 base at V and 6 bases at J, with 9 bases between the two ends. The CDR3 is 13 amino acids. The germline V gene has CDR1 LNHNV and CDR2 YYDKDF (reference sequence). The CDR3 protein is CATSRVQGDGYTF. CDR3 bases: TGTGCCACCAGCAGAGTACAAGGGGATGGCTACACCTTC.

There are many counts of this clonotype. This chain joins TRBV19 and TRBJ2-3; the match to TRBD1 covers 10 bases. V gave up 5 bases and J gave up 2 bases; unmatched junction bases: 10. The CDR3 is 17 amino acids. The germline gives CDR1 LNHDA, CDR2 SQIVND (reference sequence). In DNA, the CDR3 is TGTGCCAGTAGTCCCCGGGGGACAGGGGTAGCCACAGATACGCAGTATTTT. Encoded protein: CASSPRGTGVATDTQYF. Looking up the rest from reference TRBV19 and TRBJ2-3 gives the full variable domain: DGGITQSPKYLFRKEGQNVTLSCEQNLNHDAMYWYRQDPGQGLRLIYYSQIVNDFQKGDIAEGYSVSREKKESFPLTVTSAQKNPTAFYLCASSPRGTGVATDTQYFGPGTRLTVL.

In the case of this clonotype: With a much larger clone just one base away, this may be a read error. The chain carries TRBV20-1 and TRBJ2-5; TRBD2 aligns across 14 bases. CDR1 is DFQATT, CDR2 SNEGSKA, per germline (reference sequence). The CDR3 loop spans 15 amino acids. The CDR3 DNA is TGCGGTGCTAGAGGACTAGCGGGGGGAAGAGAGACCCAGTACTTC. Translation: CGARGLAGGRETQYF.

This clonotype came up once. The chain is built from TRBV11-2 and TRBJ2-4; D call uncertain. Germline CDR1 is SGHAT and CDR2 is FQNNGV. The CDR3 covers 18 residues. V lost 2 bases to trimming and J lost 1 base, with 18 bases between them. In DNA, the CDR3 is TGTGCCAGCAGCTTACGGGCGGATCCCCTCCACGCCAAAAACATTCAGTACTTC. It codes for CASSLRADPLHAKNIQYF. The complete variable domain, with remaining parts taken from reference TRBV11-2 and TRBJ2-4, reads EAGVAQSPRYKIIEKRQSVAFWCNPISGHATLYWYQQILGQGPKLLIQFQNNGVVDDSQLPKDRFSAERLKGVDSTLKIQPAKLEDSAVYLCASSLRADPLHAKNIQYFGAGTRLSVL.

This clonotype has ten or more counts. The rearrangement joins TRBV20-1 to TRBJ2-6; D is possibly TRBD1 (6 bases). The CDR3 covers 15 residues. Per the germline V gene, CDR1 is DFQATT and CDR2 is SNEGSKA (reference sequence). Trimming pared 1 base from V and 2 bases from J, leaving 9 bases between. For the CDR3, the DNA is TGCAGTGCTAGAGGGCAGGGGACTGGGGCCAACGTCCTGACTTTC. Translating it yields CSARGQGTGANVLTF.

This clonotype was found once. With a much larger clone just one base away, this may be a read error. J is TRBJ1-4 and V is TRBV15; no definite D call. V lost 1 base and J lost 6, with 6 bases in between. CDR1 is LNHNV, CDR2 YYDKDF, per germline (reference sequence). The CDR3 has 13 residues. In DNA, the CDR3 is TGTGCCACCAGCAGAGTCGGAGATGAAAAACTGTTTTTT. Protein sequence: CATSRVGDEKLFF.

This clonotype was detected many times. This chain joins TRBV11-2 and TRBJ2-3; 8 bases agree with TRBD1. The CDR3 has 16 amino acids. V lost 3 bases, J lost 2 bases, and 7 bases stayed unmatched. In germline, CDR1 is SGHAT, CDR2 FQNNGV. The CDR3 spells CASSLSGTGTTDTQYF. CDR3 bases: TGTGCCAGCAGCTTGTCCGGGACAGGAACCACAGATACGCAGTATTTT.

This clonotype has at least ten counts. V gene TRBV7-9 combines with J gene TRBJ1-2; 11 nucleotides match TRBD1. Trimming removed 5 bases from V and 11 bases from J; junction bases left unmatched: 4. This CDR3 has 12 amino acids. CDR1 and CDR2 from the germline V gene are SEHNR and FQNEAQ (reference sequence). Here the CDR3 DNA reads TGTGCCAGCAGCCCGGGACAGGGGGGGTACACCTTC. Protein sequence: CASSPGQGGYTF.

The sample holds many counts of this clonotype. The rearrangement joins TRBV4-3 to TRBJ1-2; 11 nucleotides line up with TRBD1. V was pared by 1 base and J by 8 bases, with 3 bases of the junction left unmatched. Germline V lookup: CDR1 LGHNA, CDR2 YSLEER. The CDR3 is 14 residues long. The CDR3 DNA is TGCGCCAGCAGCCAAGGGACAGGGGGCGTCGGCTACACCTTC. Residues: CASSQGTGGVGYTF.

This clonotype was detected only once. This may be a read error, as it is one base from a much larger clone. The CDR3 does not close with the conserved phenylalanine or tryptophan, likely indicating a read error. This chain joins TRBV9 and TRBJ2-3, with 15 nucleotides matching TRBD2. This CDR3 is 19 amino acids long. The germline CDR1 and CDR2 sequences are SGDLS and YYNGEE. J lost 2 bases, V lost 4 bases, and 11 bases had no gene match. The CDR3 DNA is TGTGCCAGCAGCCCCTGGACTAGCGGGAGGGCCTCCACCACAGATACGCAGTATCTT. Its translation: CASSPWTSGRASTTDTQYL.

This clonotype was seen many times. The chain couples TRBV19 to TRBJ2-2, with 9 positions matching TRBD1. The CDR3 runs to 18 residues. The V gene's germline CDR1 is LNHDA and CDR2 SQIVND (reference sequence). Trimming cost V 3 bases and J 3 bases; bases outside gene matches: 11. The CDR3 region has the DNA TGTGCCAGTAGTATCTCTGCCGGGACAGGGAGTGACACCGGGGAGCTGTTTTTT. Translated: CASSISAGTGSDTGELFF.

This clonotype was seen many times. The rearrangement uses TRBV7-2 and TRBJ2-5; D call uncertain. Germline values: CDR1 SGHTA, CDR2 FQGNSA. This CDR3 has 13 amino acids. Trimming removed 1 base from V and 4 bases from J, with 7 bases in between. The CDR3 region has the DNA TGTGCCAGCAGCTTAGTTCCCATAGAGACCCAGTACTTC. Protein sequence: CASSLVPIETQYF.

The chain links TRBV19 to TRBJ2-4; no clear D gene. The germline CDR1 and CDR2 sequences are LNHDA and SQIVND (reference sequence). The length of the CDR3 is 13 residues. Between the trimmed V and J ends, which lost 8 bases and 4 bases, there was a span of 12 bases. The CDR3 region has the DNA TGTGCCAGTTCCCATTACACGAAAAACATTCAGTACTTC. It specifies CASSHYTKNIQYF.

This chain links TRBV29-1 with TRBJ2-1; 8 bases are shared with TRBD2. The CDR3 runs to 14 residues. Per the germline V gene, CDR1 is SQVTM and CDR2 is ANQGSEA. The V and J ends lost 4 bases and 6 bases, in that order; junction bases with no gene match: 8. CDR3 region: CSVVGGLAPNEQFF. The CDR3 bases are TGCAGCGTTGTGGGCGGACTAGCCCCCAATGAGCAGTTCTTC.

The chain employs TRBV28 and TRBJ2-1; a possible D gene is TRBD2 (6 bases). The CDR3 spans 16 residues. The germline V gene has CDR1 MDHEN and CDR2 SYDVKM. Trimming cost V 5 bases and J 9 bases, with 23 bases left between them. This CDR3 reads CASSPPGLRTASEQFF. The CDR3 nucleotides read TGTGCCAGCAGTCCCCCGGGACTTAGAACCGCAAGTGAGCAGTTCTTC.

This clonotype was recorded only once. V gene TRBV20-1 combines with J gene TRBJ1-5; D is unresolved. Germline loops: CDR1 DFQATT, CDR2 SNEGSKA (reference sequence). V was pared by 3 bases and J by 1 base, with 13 bases between. There are 15 residues in the CDR3. CDR3 sequence (DNA): TGCAGTGCTAGGGACGTGGTGGGGAGCAATCAGCCCCAGCATTTT. Protein product: CSARDVVGSNQPQHF.

This clonotype occurred many times. The rearrangement links TRBV20-1 to TRBJ2-1, with TRBD2 as a possible D gene (5 bases). Per germline, CDR1 DFQATT and CDR2 SNEGSKA (reference sequence). The CDR3 runs to 14 residues. Trimming left V 2 bases short and J 6 bases short, with 14 bases between. CDR3 in amino acids: CSARWEMDLNEQFF. The CDR3 bases are TGCAGTGCTAGATGGGAGATGGATCTCAATGAGCAGTTCTTC.

The rearrangement uses TRBV28 and TRBJ2-2; no firm D call. V lost 6 bases, J lost 4 bases, and 9 bases lay in between. The CDR3 is 13 residues long. Per germline, CDR1 MDHEN and CDR2 SYDVKM. The CDR3 here is CASSQVATGELFF. Here the CDR3 DNA reads TGTGCCAGCAGCCAGGTGGCCACCGGGGAGCTGTTTTTT.

This clonotype was seen a few times. The V gene is TRBV5-6, the J gene TRBJ2-3; D may match TRBD1 or TRBD2 (5 bases each). Germline lookup yields CDR1 SGHDT and CDR2 YYEEEE. V lost 4 bases to trimming and J lost 0 bases, with 15 bases between them. The CDR3 sequence is 16 residues long. Written as DNA, the CDR3 is TGTGCCAGCAGCACGGACTGGGGGTTTAGCACAGATACGCAGTATTTT. This encodes CASSTDWGFSTDTQYF.

This clonotype was seen ten or more times. This chain uses TRBV7-2 with TRBJ2-7, with 8 positions matching TRBD1. V lost 3 bases to trimming and J lost 0 bases; unmatched junction nucleotides: 4. The germline CDR1 and CDR2 sequences are SGHTA and FQGNSA. There are 15 residues in the CDR3. In DNA form, the CDR3 reads TGTGCCAGCAGCTTGACCGGGACAGGCTCCTACGAGCAGTACTTC. It encodes CASSLTGTGSYEQYF.